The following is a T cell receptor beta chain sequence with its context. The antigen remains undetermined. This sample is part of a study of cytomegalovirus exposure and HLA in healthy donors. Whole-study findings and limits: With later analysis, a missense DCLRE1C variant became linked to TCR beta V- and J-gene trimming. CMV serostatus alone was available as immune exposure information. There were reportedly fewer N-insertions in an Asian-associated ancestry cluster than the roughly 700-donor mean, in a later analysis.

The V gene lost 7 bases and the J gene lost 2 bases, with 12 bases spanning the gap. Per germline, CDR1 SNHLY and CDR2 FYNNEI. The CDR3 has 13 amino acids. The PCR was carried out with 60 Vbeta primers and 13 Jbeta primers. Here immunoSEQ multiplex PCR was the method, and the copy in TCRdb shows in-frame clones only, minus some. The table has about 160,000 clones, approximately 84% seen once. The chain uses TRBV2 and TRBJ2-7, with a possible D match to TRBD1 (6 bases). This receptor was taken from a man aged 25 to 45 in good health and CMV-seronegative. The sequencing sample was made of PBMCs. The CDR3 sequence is CASTWTATYEQYF. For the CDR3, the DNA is TGTGCCAGCACTTGGACAGCGACCTACGAGCAGTACTTC.